These 13 T cell receptor beta chains originate from one sample sequenced in a study of blood T cell repertoires in COVID-19 (dated by TCRdb to 2018 to 2020). Libraries were constructed by the immunoSEQ multiplex PCR assay. This is the immuneACCESS table as TCRdb keeps it, with only in-frame sequences that have V and J called. A part of the clones is gone; compared with another copy, unresolved V genes explain less than half, and the rest is unexplained. The sample contains about 88,000 clones, about 83% of them found a single time. Roughly 14% of the sample is held by the ten biggest clonotypes. The specimen was peripheral blood. These receptors all stem from a woman in her 70s with acute or convalescent COVID-19.

The V call is TRBV2, the J call TRBJ2-3; a possible D gene is TRBD2 (6 bases). Germline loops: CDR1 SNHLY, CDR2 FYNNEI. Deletions cut 11 bases from V and 6 bases from J, with 21 bases between. The CDR3 loop spans 14 amino acids. The CDR3 reads CAGMDGRTSDTQYF. CDR3 coding DNA: TGTGCCGGTATGGACGGGAGAACTTCGGATACGCAGTATTTT.

V is TRBV10-1 and J is TRBJ2-1; TRBD2 aligns across 9 bases. This CDR3 is 15 amino acids long. The germline V gene encodes CDR1 WNHNN and CDR2 SYGVQD (reference sequence). V trimming: 3 bases; J trimming: 5 bases; junction bases outside the gene matches: 5. This CDR3 is CASSEGLAGHNEQFF. CDR3 DNA sequence: TGCGCCAGCAGTGAAGGCCTAGCGGGACACAATGAGCAGTTCTTC.

The V and J genes are TRBV5-6 and TRBJ2-2, with D perhaps matching TRBD2 (5 bases). Trimming shortened V by 4 bases and J by 5 bases, and 15 bases separated the two germline ends. The CDR3 spans 15 residues. The germline V gene has CDR1 SGHDT and CDR2 YYEEEE. This chain's CDR3 is CASSRTRSLTGELFF. In DNA, the CDR3 is TGTGCCAGCAGCCGTACTAGGTCGCTTACCGGGGAGCTGTTTTTT.

Only a few counts were recorded for this clone. The V gene is TRBV19, the J gene TRBJ1-2; D remains ambiguous. Germline values: CDR1 LNHDA, CDR2 SQIVND (reference sequence). With 3 bases removed from V and 3 bases from J, the gap between germline ends came to 20 bases. The CDR3 has 17 amino acids. In DNA form, the CDR3 reads TGTGCCAGTAGTATGATCAGAGAGACTGGTTTACACTATGGCTACACCTTC. It specifies CASSMIRETGLHYGYTF.

This rearrangement joins TRBV5-1 to TRBJ1-1, with TRBD1 as a possible D gene (6 bases). The V end was cut by 4 bases, the J end by 4 bases, with 17 bases between. CDR3 size: 15 residues. Germline V CDR1 and CDR2: SGHRS, YFSETQ. CDR3 sequence: CASSIETGRVTEAFF. In DNA, the CDR3 is TGCGCCAGCAGCATAGAAACAGGGAGGGTCACTGAAGCTTTCTTT. Drawing the rest from reference TRBV5-1 and TRBJ1-1, the complete variable domain is KAGVTQTPRYLIKTRGQQVTLSCSPISGHRSVSWYQQTPGQGLQFLFEYFSETQRNKGNFPGRFSGRQFSNSRSEMNVSTLELGDSALYLCASSIETGRVTEAFFGQGTRLTVV.

The chain couples TRBV7-8 to TRBJ2-2, with 7 bases matching TRBD1. This CDR3 has 14 residues. Germline V gene sequence: CDR1 SGHVS, CDR2 FQNEAQ. Trimming at V came to 6 bases and at J to 3 bases, leaving 4 bases not matched to a gene. This CDR3 reads CASSRQGDTGELFF. CDR3 coding DNA: TGTGCCAGCAGTCGACAGGGCGACACCGGGGAGCTGTTTTTT.

CDR3 amino acids: CASSSRDRGGYNEQFF. CDR3 DNA: TGTGCCAGCAGCTCCCGCGACAGGGGGGGATACAATGAGCAGTTCTTC. This sequence joins TRBV7-9 and TRBJ2-1, with TRBD1 matching over 9 bases. The V and J ends lost 4 bases and 4 bases, in that order; junction bases with no gene match: 8. The length of the CDR3 is 16 residues. The germline V gene encodes CDR1 SEHNR and CDR2 FQNEAQ (reference sequence).

The J gene is TRBJ2-4, the V gene TRBV6-1, with 9 bases lining up with TRBD1. CDR3 length: 16 amino acids. V shed 4 bases, J shed 6 bases, and the junction held 10 bases outside the gene matches. Germline V lookup: CDR1 MNHNS, CDR2 SASEGT. In DNA, the CDR3 is TGTGCCAGCAGTGTACCGGGACAGGGAGTCGGAAACATTCAGTACTTC. Translated, it gives CASSVPGQGVGNIQYF.

This chain connects TRBV5-4 to TRBJ2-3; D might be TRBD2 (6 bases). This CDR3 comprises 19 residues. Deletions cut 4 bases from V and 2 bases from J, with 26 bases between. Looked up from germline, CDR1 is SGHNT and CDR2 is YYREEE (reference sequence). The CDR3 nucleotides are TGTGCCAGCAGCCGCCAGGAGATACTAGCCAACTTTCTCACAGATACGCAGTATTTT. Encoded protein: CASSRQEILANFLTDTQYF.

The gene calls are TRBV5-5 and TRBJ1-1, with 7 bases lining up with TRBD1. The junction had 15 bases not matched to a gene; V was cut back by 4 bases and J by 3 bases. There are 17 residues in the CDR3. Germline CDR1 is SGHKS and CDR2 is YYEKEE (reference sequence). CDR3 nucleotides: TGTGCCAGCAGCCGCCCTGGCGGGTCACAGGGGTACACTGAAGCTTTCTTT. Encoded protein: CASSRPGGSQGYTEAFF.

This clone came up once. The chain carries TRBV29-1 and TRBJ2-3; possible D gene TRBD2, 6 bases. CDR3 length: 13 residues. Trimming shortened V by 1 base and J by 5 bases, and 10 bases separated the two germline ends. Germline lookup yields CDR1 SQVTM and CDR2 ANQGSEA. The CDR3 coding sequence is TGCAGCGTTGAAGGGGTAGCGGTAGATACGCAGTATTTT. Encoded protein: CSVEGVAVDTQYF.

This chain uses TRBV5-4 with TRBJ2-5; 10 bases agree with TRBD1. CDR1 is SGHNT, CDR2 YYREEE, per germline (reference sequence). Germline trimming cut 1 base from V and 6 bases from J; bases unmatched to any gene: 9. The CDR3 is 16 amino acids. The chain's CDR3 is CASSLRGTGEMKTQYF. In DNA form, the CDR3 reads TGTGCCAGCAGCTTGCGAGGGACAGGGGAGATGAAGACCCAGTACTTC.

The V and J genes are TRBV30 and TRBJ1-2; 9 bases are shared with TRBD1. CDR1 and CDR2 (germline): GTSNPN, SVGIG (reference sequence). This CDR3 region has 15 residues. The ends lost 5 bases at V and 6 bases at J; junction bases unmatched: 13. CDR3 bases: TGTGCCTGGGCCCCACCACAGGGGGCCCGAAATGGCTACACCTTC. Translated: CAWAPPQGARNGYTF.